One sample yielded the 30 T cell receptor beta chains listed below, sequenced in a study of cytomegalovirus exposure and HLA in healthy donors (dated by TCRdb to 2016 to 2017). The receptor library was made with the immunoSEQ multiplex PCR assay. The multiplex PCR relied on a mix of 60 forward primers for TCR Vbeta segments and 13 reverse primers for TCR Jbeta segments. In TCRdb, the immuneACCESS table is reduced to in-frame sequences with V and J assigned. These tables do not hold every clone; where another copy was compared, an unresolved V gene accounts for under half, and the others remain unexplained. The sample table records about 160,000 clones; around 79% of these occur just once. 4.3% of the sample is held by the ten biggest clonotypes. The sample consisted of PBMCs. The receptors stem from a man aged 40-49 years in good health and CMV-seronegative.

The chain uses TRBV10-3 and TRBJ1-5, with D tentatively TRBD1 (5 bases). The V and J ends lost 10 bases and 3 bases respectively, with 16 bases between them. CDR1 and CDR2 (germline): ENHRY, SYGVKD. The length of the CDR3 is 14 residues. The CDR3 region has the DNA TGTGCCACCCGACCGGGGGTTGCCAATCAGCCCCAGCATTTT. Protein product: CATRPGVANQPQHF.

The gene calls are TRBV7-2 and TRBJ2-6, with D tentatively TRBD2 (5 bases). Per the germline V gene, CDR1 is SGHTA and CDR2 is FQGNSA. The CDR3 consists of 15 residues. Trimming pared 0 bases from V and 3 bases from J, leaving 6 bases between. The CDR3 protein is CASSLARGGANVLTF. As DNA, the CDR3 is TGTGCCAGCAGCTTAGCTCGGGGTGGGGCCAACGTCCTGACTTTC.

The chain uses TRBV7-3 and TRBJ2-1; TRBD1 is a possible D gene (6 bases). This CDR3 region has 15 residues. Germline values: CDR1 SGHTA, CDR2 FQGTGA. V lost 1 base, J lost 2 bases, and 9 bases lay in between. CDR3 bases: TGTGCCAGCAGCTTAAGCAGGGGTACCTACAATGAGCAGTTCTTC. It encodes CASSLSRGTYNEQFF.

This sequence joins TRBV5-1 and TRBJ2-2; 11 nucleotides align to TRBD2. Germline CDR1 SGHRS, CDR2 YFSETQ. Trimming at V came to 3 bases and at J to 7 bases, leaving 8 bases not matched to a gene. The CDR3 is made up of 16 amino acids. CDR3 loop: CASSSSGTSGNGELFF. The CDR3 coding sequence is TGCGCCAGCAGCTCCTCCGGGACTAGCGGCAACGGGGAGCTGTTTTTT.

The chain carries TRBV19 and TRBJ2-3; 7 nucleotides align to TRBD1. The length of the CDR3 is 16 residues. J was trimmed by 2 bases and V by 4 bases; bases with no gene match: 9. The germline CDR1 and CDR2 sequences are LNHDA and SQIVND (reference sequence). The CDR3 DNA follows: TGTGCCAGTAGTAAGGGGGCTCAACCTAACACAGATACGCAGTATTTT. Translation: CASSKGAQPNTDTQYF.

The rearrangement joins TRBV15 to TRBJ2-5, with 7 bases aligning to TRBD1. The end of the DNA fits TRBJ2-7 better, so the J call may be wrong. From germline, CDR1 is LNHNV and CDR2 YYDKDF (reference sequence). The CDR3 covers 14 residues. DNA of the CDR3: TGTGCCACCAGCAGGACAGGGTTACCCTACGAGCAGTACTTC. Protein sequence: CATSRTGLPYEQYF.

Here the CDR3 DNA reads TGCGCCAGCAGTGACAGGGGGCATCAGCCCCAGCATTTT. Its protein product is CASSDRGHQPQHF. This chain joins TRBV10-2 and TRBJ1-5, with 8 bases that match TRBD1. V lost 3 bases, J lost 5 bases, and 0 bases stayed unmatched. Germline loops: CDR1 WSHSY, CDR2 SAAADI. The CDR3 is 13 residues long.

This chain joins TRBV10-2 and TRBJ2-5, with 9 nucleotides matching TRBD1. The J call may be faulty, since TRBJ2-7 better matches the DNA end. The germline CDR1 and CDR2 sequences are WSHSY and SAAADI. The CDR3 totals 15 residues. This chain's CDR3 is CASSGYRGLTYEQYF. The CDR3 coding sequence is TGCGCCAGCAGTGGTTACAGGGGGCTTACCTACGAGCAGTACTTC.

The V call is TRBV6-1, the J call TRBJ2-2, with D maybe TRBD2 (7 bases). V dropped 0 bases and J dropped 4 bases, with 12 bases sitting between them. This CDR3 comprises 16 residues. Germline CDR1 and CDR2: MNHNS and SASEGT. CDR3 sequence: CASSEAMGGGTGELFF. The DNA of the CDR3 is TGTGCCAGCAGTGAAGCGATGGGAGGGGGCACCGGGGAGCTGTTTTTT.

The V call is TRBV5-1, the J call TRBJ2-2; D might be TRBD2 (5 bases). CDR3 length: 15 residues. Trimming removed 4 bases at V and 1 base at J, with 11 bases between. Germline CDR1 and CDR2: SGHRS and YFSETQ. The CDR3 protein is CASSASSWNTGELFF. The CDR3 coding sequence is TGCGCCAGCAGCGCTAGCTCATGGAACACCGGGGAGCTGTTTTTT.

The chain combines TRBV5-1 with TRBJ2-1; 12 bases fit TRBD1. Germline V lookup: CDR1 SGHRS, CDR2 YFSETQ. J was trimmed by 6 bases and V by 4 bases; bases with no gene match: 8. The CDR3 runs 16 residues. CDR3 protein: CASSLNAGQGANEQFF. CDR3 coding DNA: TGCGCCAGCAGCCTGAACGCGGGACAGGGGGCCAATGAGCAGTTCTTC.

The V call is TRBV7-8, the J call TRBJ2-2, with 7 bases fitting TRBD1. The trim removed 5 bases at V and 4 bases at J, leaving 7 bases unmatched. This CDR3 comprises 15 residues. The germline CDR1 and CDR2 sequences are SGHVS and FQNEAQ. Here the CDR3 reads CASSIGTAVTGELFF. The CDR3 DNA reads TGTGCCAGCAGCATCGGGACAGCCGTCACCGGGGAGCTGTTTTTT. Drawing the rest from reference TRBV7-8 and TRBJ2-2, the complete variable domain is GAGVSQSPRYKVAKRGQDVALRCDPISGHVSLFWYQQALGQGPEFLTYFQNEAQLDKSGLPSDRFFAERPEGSVSTLKIQRTQQEDSAVYLCASSIGTAVTGELFFGEGSRLTVL.

The rearrangement uses TRBV6-4 and TRBJ2-1; 10 nucleotides agree with TRBD2. The V gene's germline CDR1 is MRHNA and CDR2 SNTAGT. The junction had 4 bases not matched to a gene; V was cut back by 3 bases and J by 5 bases. This CDR3 spans 15 amino acids. The CDR3 region is CASSEASGGHNEQFF. For the CDR3, the DNA is TGTGCCAGCAGTGAGGCTAGCGGGGGCCACAATGAGCAGTTCTTC.

To note about this clone: A junction boundary mismatches the germline segment, possibly from a read error. V is TRBV7-9 and J is TRBJ2-6, with D unresolved. This CDR3 has 13 amino acids. CDR1 is SEHNR and CDR2 is FQNEAQ in the germline V gene (reference sequence). CDR3 coding DNA: TGTTCCAGCACCCCTTCTGGGGCCAACGTCCTGACTTTC. Translation: CSSTPSGANVLTF. Filled out from reference TRBV7-9 and TRBJ2-6, the complete variable domain reads DTGVSQNPRHKITKRGQNVTFRCDPISEHNRLYWYRQTLGQGPEFLTYFQNEAQLEKSRLLSDRFSAERPKGSFSTLEIQRTEQGDSAMYLCSSTPSGANVLTFGAGSRLTVL.

The chain carries TRBV5-1 and TRBJ2-3; a possible D gene is TRBD2 (6 bases). V was shortened by 0 bases and J by 2 bases, with 7 bases between the two germline ends. The CDR3 has 14 amino acids. Per germline, CDR1 SGHRS and CDR2 YFSETQ. The CDR3 loop is CASSLAGDTDTQYF. CDR3 DNA: TGCGCCAGCAGCTTGGCGGGGGACACAGATACGCAGTATTTT.

This clone was found a few times. J is TRBJ1-6 and V is TRBV5-5; TRBD1 matches at 8 bases. The CDR3 is 17 residues long. Germline CDR1 reads SGHKS; CDR2 reads YYEKEE (reference sequence). Trimming cost V 1 base and J 7 bases; bases outside gene matches: 10. CDR3 protein: CASSLQEWTGLNSPLHF. The CDR3 DNA sequence: TGTGCCAGCAGCTTGCAAGAGTGGACAGGGCTCAATTCACCCCTCCACTTT.

V is TRBV2 and J is TRBJ2-3; D possibly corresponds to TRBD1 (6 bases). V shed 8 bases and J shed 2 bases, with 8 bases lying between them. This CDR3 contains 12 residues. Germline V gene lookup returns CDR1 SNHLY and CDR2 FYNNEI. The CDR3 spells CASWGLTDTQYF. DNA of the CDR3: TGTGCCAGCTGGGGGCTCACAGATACGCAGTATTTT. Supplemented by reference TRBV2 and TRBJ2-3, the full variable domain reads EPEVTQTPSHQVTQMGQEVILRCVPISNHLYFYWYRQILGQKVEFLVSFYNNEISEKSEIFDDQFSVERPDGSNFTLKIRSTKLEDSAMYFCASWGLTDTQYFGPGTRLTVL.

The chain uses TRBV2 and TRBJ1-1, with D possibly matching TRBD1 (6 bases). V shed 5 bases and J shed 4 bases, with 11 bases lying between them. The germline CDR1 and CDR2 sequences are SNHLY and FYNNEI. This CDR3 is built from 13 residues. The CDR3 reads CASSQGTVTEAFF. Written as DNA, the CDR3 is TGTGCCAGCAGTCAGGGGACGGTCACTGAAGCTTTCTTT.

The chain is built from TRBV4-2 and TRBJ2-1; possibly TRBD2 for D (6 bases). The CDR3 contains 17 residues. Germline values: CDR1 LGHNA, CDR2 YNFKEQ. Deletions cut 0 bases from V and 6 bases from J, with 18 bases between. CDR3 bases: TGTGCCAGCAGCCAAGATCCTCGGGGACTCATGGGCAATGAGCAGTTCTTC. It translates to CASSQDPRGLMGNEQFF.

The chain has TRBV6-6 and TRBJ2-2, with D uncertain. Trimming removed 0 bases at V and 5 bases at J, with 7 bases between. The CDR3 length is 14 residues. Germline-derived CDR1 and CDR2 are MNHNY and SVGAGI (reference sequence). The DNA for the CDR3 is TGTGCCAGCAGTTACTCAGCCGGTACCGGGGAGCTGTTTTTT. Translating gives CASSYSAGTGELFF.

The chain is built from TRBV21-1 and TRBJ1-5; TRBD1, the table's D call, lacks a check against the DNA. TRBV21-1 corresponds to a pseudogene. The CDR3 loop spans 14 amino acids. CDR3 nucleotide sequence: TGTGCCAGCAGCAAAGTTCAGTCGTCTCAGCCCCAGCATTTT. It translates to CASSKVQSSQPQHF.

This clone was detected many times. V and J are TRBV6-1 and TRBJ2-7; 9 bases are a match to TRBD1. Germline-derived CDR1 and CDR2 are MNHNS and SASEGT. With V trimmed by 4 bases and J by 8 bases, 9 bases remained unmatched. This CDR3 has 14 residues. The CDR3 here is CASSGPGQGLKQYF. The DNA of the CDR3 is TGTGCCAGCAGTGGGCCGGGACAGGGTCTGAAGCAGTACTTC.

The genes are TRBV11-2 and TRBJ2-1; weak D call: TRBD1 (6 bases). This CDR3 has 16 amino acids. The germline CDR1 and CDR2 sequences are SGHAT and FQNNGV. The V and J ends lost 4 bases and 8 bases respectively, with 21 bases between them. The chain's CDR3 is CASSSSTGPRGHEQFF. The CDR3, as DNA: TGTGCCAGCAGCTCCTCTACTGGCCCCAGGGGACATGAGCAGTTCTTC.

The chain recombines TRBV5-1 with TRBJ2-2; 12 bases map to TRBD1. CDR1 SGHRS and CDR2 YFSETQ come from the germline V gene. CDR3 length equals 15 residues. V lost 3 bases to trimming and J lost 4 bases; unmatched junction nucleotides: 1. The CDR3 sequence: CASSSGQGATGELFF. In nucleotides, the CDR3 is TGCGCCAGCAGCTCGGGACAGGGGGCCACCGGGGAGCTGTTTTTT.

The chain combines TRBV28 with TRBJ1-1; D gene uncertain. This CDR3 spans 13 amino acids. V was shortened by 8 bases and J by 1 base, with 11 bases between the two germline ends. The germline CDR1 and CDR2 sequences are MDHEN and SYDVKM. This CDR3 is CASATQRNTEAFF. As DNA, the CDR3 is TGTGCCAGCGCCACACAGAGGAACACTGAAGCTTTCTTT.

J is TRBJ2-7 and V is TRBV6-5; D unresolved. The CDR3 contains 13 residues. Trimming removed 4 bases from V and 0 bases from J, with 7 bases in between. The germline V gene has CDR1 MNHEY and CDR2 SVGAGI. The CDR3 region has the DNA TGTGCCAGCAGTTCCAGTTTCTCCTACGAGCAGTACTTC. Residues: CASSSSFSYEQYF.

The chain combines TRBV30 with TRBJ1-3; D is unclear. Trimming removed 7 bases from V and 0 bases from J, with 16 bases in between. This CDR3 spans 15 amino acids. CDR1 and CDR2 from the germline V gene are GTSNPN and SVGIG (reference sequence). CDR3 sequence (DNA): TGTGCCTCCACCTCAGCCAGAGGCTCTGGAAACACCATATATTTT. It specifies CASTSARGSGNTIYF.

This clone has only a few counts. This chain links TRBV4-3 with TRBJ2-2; TRBD1 agrees at 8 bases. The germline CDR1 and CDR2 sequences are LGHNA and YSLEER. V gave up 4 bases and J gave up 4 bases; unmatched junction bases: 8. The CDR3 is made up of 16 amino acids. The CDR3 sequence: CASSPRQGLVTGELFF. Written as DNA, the CDR3 is TGCGCCAGCAGCCCCCGACAGGGGCTTGTCACCGGGGAGCTGTTTTTT.

This sequence joins TRBV30 and TRBJ1-3, with a weak D call TRBD1 (5 bases). The V gene's germline CDR1 is GTSNPN and CDR2 SVGIG (reference sequence). The V end was cut by 8 bases, the J end by 3 bases, with 8 bases between. The CDR3 spans 11 residues. The chain's CDR3 is CARGLGNTIYF. CDR3 coding DNA: TGTGCCCGGGGACTTGGAAACACCATATATTTT.

This clone was seen more than once but under ten times. The CDR3 reads CASSPLRDRGGNTEAFF. CDR3 nucleotides: TGTGCCAGCAGTCCCCTCCGCGACAGGGGAGGGAACACTGAAGCTTTCTTT. V and J are TRBV5-6 and TRBJ1-1; 8 bases map to TRBD1. With V trimmed by 5 bases and J by 1 base, 13 bases remained unmatched. This CDR3 region has 17 residues. In germline, CDR1 is SGHDT, CDR2 YYEEEE.